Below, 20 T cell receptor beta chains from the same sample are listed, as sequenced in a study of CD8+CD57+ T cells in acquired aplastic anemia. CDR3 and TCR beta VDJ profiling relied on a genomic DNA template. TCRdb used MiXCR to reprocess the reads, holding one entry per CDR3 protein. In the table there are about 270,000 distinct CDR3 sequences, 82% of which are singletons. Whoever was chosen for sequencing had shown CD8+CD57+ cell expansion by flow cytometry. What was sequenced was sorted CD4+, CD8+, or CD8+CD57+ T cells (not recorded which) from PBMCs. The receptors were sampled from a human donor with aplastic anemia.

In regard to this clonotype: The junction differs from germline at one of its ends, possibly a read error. This chain's CDR3 is CATRGGREPQTQWF. Written as DNA, the CDR3 is TGTGCCACCCGGGGAGGCAGGGAGCCCCAGACCCAGTGGTTC. The chain joins TRBV7-9 to TRBJ2-5; D might be TRBD2 (6 bases). Germline CDR1 reads SEHNR; CDR2 reads FQNEAQ (reference sequence). The CDR3 length is 14 residues.

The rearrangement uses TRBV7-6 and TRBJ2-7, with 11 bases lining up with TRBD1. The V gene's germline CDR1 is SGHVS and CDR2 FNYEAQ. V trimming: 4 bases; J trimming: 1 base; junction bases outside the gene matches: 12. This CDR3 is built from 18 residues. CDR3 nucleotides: TGTGCCAGCAGCTCGGACAGGGGGCATTCACCCCTTTCCTACGAGCAGTACGTC. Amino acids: CASSSDRGHSPLSYEQYV.

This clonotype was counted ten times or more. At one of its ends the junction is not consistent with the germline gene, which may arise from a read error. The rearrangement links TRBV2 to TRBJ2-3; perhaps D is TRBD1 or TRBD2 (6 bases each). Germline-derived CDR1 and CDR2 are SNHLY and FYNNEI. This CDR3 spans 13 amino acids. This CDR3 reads CASVAGGTDTQYF. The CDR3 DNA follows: TGTGCCAGCGTGGCCGGGGGCACCGATACGCAGTATTTT.

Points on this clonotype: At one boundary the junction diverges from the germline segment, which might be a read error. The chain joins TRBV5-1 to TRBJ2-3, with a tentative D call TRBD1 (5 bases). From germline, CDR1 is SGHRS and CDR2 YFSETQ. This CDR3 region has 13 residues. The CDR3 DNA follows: TGCGCCAGCAGCCACCTTGGAACAGGTACGCAGTATTTT. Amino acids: CASSHLGTGTQYF. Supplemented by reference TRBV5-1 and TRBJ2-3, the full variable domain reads KAGVTQTPRYLIKTRGQQVTLSCSPISGHRSVSWYQQTPGQGLQFLFEYFSETQRNKGNFPGRFSGRQFSNSRSEMNVSTLELGDSALYLCASSHLGTGTQYFGPGTRLTVL.

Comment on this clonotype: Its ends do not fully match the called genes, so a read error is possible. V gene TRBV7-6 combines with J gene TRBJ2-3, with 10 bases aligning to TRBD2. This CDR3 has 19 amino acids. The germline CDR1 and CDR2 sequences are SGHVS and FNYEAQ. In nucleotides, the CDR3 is TGTGCCAGCAGTCAAGTGGCATCATGGACTAGCGGCTTCACAGGTACGCAGTATTTT. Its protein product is CASSQVASWTSGFTGTQYF.

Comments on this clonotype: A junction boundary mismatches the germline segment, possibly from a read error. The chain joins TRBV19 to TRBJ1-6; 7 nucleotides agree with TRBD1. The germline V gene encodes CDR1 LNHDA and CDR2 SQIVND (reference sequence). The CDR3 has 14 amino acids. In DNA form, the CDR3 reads TGTGCCAGCAGCCAAGGGGACAGTAATTCACCCCCCCACTTT. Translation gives CASSQGDSNSPPHF.

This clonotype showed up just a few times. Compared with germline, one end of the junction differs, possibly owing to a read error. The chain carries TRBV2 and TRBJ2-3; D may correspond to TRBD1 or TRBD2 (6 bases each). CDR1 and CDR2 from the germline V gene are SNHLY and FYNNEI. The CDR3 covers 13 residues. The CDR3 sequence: CASGDGGTDKEYF. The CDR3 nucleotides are TGTGCCAGCGGTGACGGGGGCACTGATAAGGAGTATTTT.

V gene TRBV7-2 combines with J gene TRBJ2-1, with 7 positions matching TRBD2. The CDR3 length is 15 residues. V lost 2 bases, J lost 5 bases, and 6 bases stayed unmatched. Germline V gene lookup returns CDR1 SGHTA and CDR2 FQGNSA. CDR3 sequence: CASSLSLADHNEQFF. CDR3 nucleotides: TGTGCCAGCAGCTTAAGCCTAGCGGATCACAATGAGCAGTTCTTC.

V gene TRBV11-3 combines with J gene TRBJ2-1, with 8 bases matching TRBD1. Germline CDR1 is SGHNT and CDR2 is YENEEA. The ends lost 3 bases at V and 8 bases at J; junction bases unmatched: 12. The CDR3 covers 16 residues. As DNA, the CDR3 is TGTGCCAGCAGCTTTGAACGAACAGGGGGGAGCGATGAGCAGTTCTTC. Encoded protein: CASSFERTGGSDEQFF.

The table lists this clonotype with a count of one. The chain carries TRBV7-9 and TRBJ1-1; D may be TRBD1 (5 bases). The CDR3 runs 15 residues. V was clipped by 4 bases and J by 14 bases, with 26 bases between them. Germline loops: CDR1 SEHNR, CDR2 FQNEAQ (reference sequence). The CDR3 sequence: CASSSTGSYDTDVFF. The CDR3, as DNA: TGTGCCAGCAGCTCCACAGGTAGCTACGACACTGACGTCTTCTTT.

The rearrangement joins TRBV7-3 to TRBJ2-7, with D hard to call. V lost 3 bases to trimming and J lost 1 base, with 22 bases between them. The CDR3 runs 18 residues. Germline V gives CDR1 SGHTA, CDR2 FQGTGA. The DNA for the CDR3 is TGTGCCAGCAGCTTTCATCCAGGATCTACAGAGCATTCCTACGAGCAGTACGTC. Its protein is CASSFHPGSTEHSYEQYV.

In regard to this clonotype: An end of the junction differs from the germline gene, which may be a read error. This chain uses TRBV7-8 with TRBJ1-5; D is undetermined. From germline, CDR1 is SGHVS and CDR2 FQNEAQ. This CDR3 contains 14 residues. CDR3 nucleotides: TGTGCCAGCAGTGTGTCGTATGGCACTCAGCCGCAGCATTTT. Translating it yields CASSVSYGTQPQHF.

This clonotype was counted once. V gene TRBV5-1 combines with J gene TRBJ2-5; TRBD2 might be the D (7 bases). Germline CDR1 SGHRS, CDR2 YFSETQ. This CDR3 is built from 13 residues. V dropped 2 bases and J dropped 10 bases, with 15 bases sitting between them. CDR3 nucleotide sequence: TGCGCCAGCAGCTTTAGGGGGGGGCGGCTCCAGTACTTC. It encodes CASSFRGGRLQYF. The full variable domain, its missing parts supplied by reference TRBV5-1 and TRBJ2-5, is KAGVTQTPRYLIKTRGQQVTLSCSPISGHRSVSWYQQTPGQGLQFLFEYFSETQRNKGNFPGRFSGRQFSNSRSEMNVSTLELGDSALYLCASSFRGGRLQYFGPGTRLLVL.

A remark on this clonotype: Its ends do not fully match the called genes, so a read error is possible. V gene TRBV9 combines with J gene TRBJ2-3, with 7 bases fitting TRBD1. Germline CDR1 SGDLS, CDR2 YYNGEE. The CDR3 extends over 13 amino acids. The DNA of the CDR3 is TGTGCCAGCAGCGAAGAGGGGGCCAATAATTCACACTTT. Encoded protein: CASSEEGANNSHF.

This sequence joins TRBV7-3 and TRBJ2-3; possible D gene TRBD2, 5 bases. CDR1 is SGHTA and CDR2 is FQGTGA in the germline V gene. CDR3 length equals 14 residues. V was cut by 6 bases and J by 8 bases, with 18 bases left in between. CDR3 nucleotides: TGTGCCAGCAGAATAGAGGGTATTTTGGTTACGCAGTATTTT. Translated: CASRIEGILVTQYF. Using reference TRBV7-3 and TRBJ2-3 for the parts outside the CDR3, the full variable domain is GAGVSQTPSNKVTEKGKYVELRCDPISGHTALYWYRQSLGQGPEFLIYFQGTGAADDSGLPNDRFFAVRPEGSVSTLKIQRTERGDSAVYLCASRIEGILVTQYFGPGTRLTVL.

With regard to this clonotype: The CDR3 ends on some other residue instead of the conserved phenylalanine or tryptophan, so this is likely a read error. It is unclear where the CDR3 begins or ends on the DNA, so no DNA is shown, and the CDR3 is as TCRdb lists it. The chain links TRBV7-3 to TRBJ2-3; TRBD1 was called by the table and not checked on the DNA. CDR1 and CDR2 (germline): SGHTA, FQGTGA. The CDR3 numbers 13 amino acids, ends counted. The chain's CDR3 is CASSLGKRGTHNE.

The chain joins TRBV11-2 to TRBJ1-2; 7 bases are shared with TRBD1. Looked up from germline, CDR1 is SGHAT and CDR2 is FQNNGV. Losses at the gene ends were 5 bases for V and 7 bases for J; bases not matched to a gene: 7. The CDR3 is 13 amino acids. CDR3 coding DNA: TGTGCCAGCAGCACGGGACAGCCAGGTGGCTACACCTTC. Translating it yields CASSTGQPGGYTF.

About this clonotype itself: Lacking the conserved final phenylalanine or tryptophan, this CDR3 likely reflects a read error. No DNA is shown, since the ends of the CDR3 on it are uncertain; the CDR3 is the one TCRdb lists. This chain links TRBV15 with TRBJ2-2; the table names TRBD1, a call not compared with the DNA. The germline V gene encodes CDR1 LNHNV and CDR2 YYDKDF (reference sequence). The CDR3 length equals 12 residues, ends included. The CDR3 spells CATSIGPGQLIL.

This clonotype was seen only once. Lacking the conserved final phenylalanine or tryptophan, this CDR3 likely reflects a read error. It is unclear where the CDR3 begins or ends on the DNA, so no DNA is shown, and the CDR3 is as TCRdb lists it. The CDR3 region is CASSEGERQGGNI. The rearrangement uses TRBV9 and TRBJ1-5; the DNA was not used to check the table's D call, TRBD1. CDR1 SGDLS and CDR2 YYNGEE come from the germline V gene. A total of 13 residues make up the CDR3, ends included.

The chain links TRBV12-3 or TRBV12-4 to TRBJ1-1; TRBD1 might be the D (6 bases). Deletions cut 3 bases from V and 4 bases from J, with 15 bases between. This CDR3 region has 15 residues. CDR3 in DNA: TGTGCCAGCAGTTTTGGGGGGGGCCTTGGCACTGAAGCTTTCTTT. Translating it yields CASSFGGGLGTEAFF.